Below, one TCR beta chain is given with its context. Its antigen is currently unknown. This record comes from a study of cytomegalovirus exposure and HLA in healthy donors. Study at large: Early on, a data release was issued that held about 85 million unique TCRs from HLA-typed donors. In terms of ancestry, the Caucasian-associated cluster contained 75% to 85% of the roughly 400 genotyped donors.

CDR1 is MDHEN and CDR2 is SYDVKM in the germline V gene. This CDR3 is 15 amino acids long. V trimming: 2 bases; J trimming: 3 bases; junction bases outside the gene matches: 2. The PCR made use of 60 Vbeta and 13 Jbeta primers. Authors' methods: As a later analysis found, there were around 86 million unique TCR beta chains, of which roughly 11 million were shared. Here immunoSEQ multiplex PCR was the method, and the copy in TCRdb shows in-frame clones only, minus some. V, J and clone size derive from that table, while D and trimming were established from the DNA sequence. In the table there are approximately 120,000 clones, approximately 80% of which are singletons. Broader study findings: As a later analysis showed, several of the most significant clusters appeared to be linked to common viral pathogens.

Source material: PBMCs. The genes are TRBV28 and TRBJ2-1, with TRBD1 matching over 9 bases. The TCR comes from a woman in her 40s in good health and CMV-seropositive. DNA for the CDR3: TGTGCCAGCAGTTTAGCGGGACAGGGCTACAATGAGCAGTTCTTC. As protein: CASSLAGQGYNEQFF. Full variable domain (missing parts from reference TRBV28 and TRBJ2-1): DVKVTQSSRYLVKRTGEKVFLECVQDMDHENMFWYRQDPGLGLRLIYFSYDVKMKEKGDIPEGYSVSREKKERFSLILESASTNQTSMYLCASSLAGQGYNEQFFGPGTRLTVL.